A single count supports the clone carrying this T cell receptor beta chain. The antigen remains unidentified. V lost 6 bases, J lost 4 bases, and 22 bases lay in between. Germline V CDR1 and CDR2: LNHDA, SQIVND (reference sequence). CDR3 length: 17 residues. The entry originates in a study of T cell responses to AZD1222 COVID-19 vaccine. General study points: In all cases, repertoires were sampled only after the peak T cell response. Just a handful of people given AZD1222 tested seropositive at baseline. Once two AZD1222 doses were given, Spike-specific TCR breadth and depth went up.

Assay used: immunoSEQ multiplex PCR; TCRdb lists only in-frame clones, some missing. The sample includes fewer than 120,000 clones, about 88% seen only once; the top ten take about 1.6%. The sequencing here drew on peripheral blood, taken on day 0 of AZD1222 vaccination. The TCR originated in an adult in good health. V usage is TRBV19 and J usage is TRBJ1-3; weak D call: TRBD1 (5 bases). In nucleotides, the CDR3 is TGTGCCAGTAGCCTACTGGGCCGCGGGGGTACGGGAAACACCATATATTTT. Amino acid sequence: CASSLLGRGGTGNTIYF.